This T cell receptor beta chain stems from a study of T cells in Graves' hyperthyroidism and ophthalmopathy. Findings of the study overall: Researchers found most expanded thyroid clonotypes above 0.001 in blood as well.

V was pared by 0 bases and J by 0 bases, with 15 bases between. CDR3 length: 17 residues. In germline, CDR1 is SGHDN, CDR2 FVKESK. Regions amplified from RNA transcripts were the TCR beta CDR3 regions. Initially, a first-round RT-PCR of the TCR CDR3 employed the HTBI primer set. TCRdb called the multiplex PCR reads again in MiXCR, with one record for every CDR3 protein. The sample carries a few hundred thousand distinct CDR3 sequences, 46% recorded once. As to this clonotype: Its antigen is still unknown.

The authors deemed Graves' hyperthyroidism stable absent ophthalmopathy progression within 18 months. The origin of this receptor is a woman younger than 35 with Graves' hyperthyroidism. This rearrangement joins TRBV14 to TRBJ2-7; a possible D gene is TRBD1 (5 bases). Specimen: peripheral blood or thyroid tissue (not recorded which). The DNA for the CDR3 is TGTGCCAGCAGCCAAGATTCTCGCGACAGACCCTCCTACGAGCAGTACTTC. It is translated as CASSQDSRDRPSYEQYF.